This TCR beta chain was recovered during a study of T cells in Graves' hyperthyroidism and ophthalmopathy (dated by TCRdb to the late 2010s). Study-wide context: Peripheral blood was sampled at the time of initial diagnosis, prior to any treatment. Prospective prediction of ophthalmopathy was tested in an independent validation cohort consisting of under 20 hyperthyroidism patients and around 17 patients who later progressed to ophthalmopathy. The 100 or so discovery patients were randomly divided into training and test sets at a 7:3 ratio. TCR V-J signatures able to tell the groups apart were searched for in a discovery cohort of about a hundred patients, of whom around 42 had Graves' ophthalmopathy and roughly 59 had stable Graves' hyperthyroidism. Thyroid tissue and blood T-cell repertoires from roughly six Graves' hyperthyroidism patients were also compared in the study. Following sampling, methimazole starting at 30 mg daily was given to hyperthyroidism patients, and high-dose intravenous methylprednisolone was given to ophthalmopathy patients. According to the paper, TCR Vbeta CDR3 sequencing was carried out on some 130 peripheral blood samples, which came from 40 to 45 ophthalmopathy, 75 to 80 hyperthyroidism and about 17 progressor patients. Summary of the overall study and its limitations: In cross-validation, a model built on a 13 V-J signature told ophthalmopathy apart from stable hyperthyroidism with approximately 91% sensitivity and approximately 81% specificity, and in testing the same model reached 80%/75%. Most expanded thyroid clonotypes (frequency above 0.001) were also found in blood, which suggests that blood repertoires may mirror thyroid immune responses. In validation, the model predicted progression to ophthalmopathy with around 71% sensitivity and roughly 72% specificity, a median of 6.5 months before onset. No statistical method was used to set the sample size in advance, and investigators knew the group allocation.

As concerns this clonotype: What antigen it recognizes has not been identified. Qualities for individual bases were not recorded, and no much larger clone is one base off.

TCR beta CDR3 regions were amplified from RNA transcripts. A first-round RT-PCR of the TCR CDR3 used the HTBI primer set with the Qiagen OneStep RT-PCR kit. A second multiplex PCR round built the libraries, followed by size selection and purification. Libraries were sequenced paired-end with 100 bp reads on an Illumina HiSeq2000. The paper's processing steps were these. SOAPnuke was used to process the raw data, throwing out any read that contained adapters or uncalled bases, had a mean Phred below 15, or lacked an exact constant-primer or identifier match. COPE v1.2.5 was used to merge the high-quality paired reads, and each unique nucleotide sequence was defined as a clonotype. MiTCR v1.1 was used to align the clonotypes against IMGT TRBV, TRBD and TRBJ reference segments. Analysis was restricted to V-J combinations with a frequency above 0.0001, which covered 99.2% of repertoires. The TCS score was defined as F50 (clonal expansion) divided by E x V (chaos), with BLOSUM62-based TCRdist calculated between CDR3 peptides within each V-J. Welch's t-statistics and random forest reduced 450 to 600 V-J features to roughly 13, which were used in a naive Bayes classifier (R e1071). TCRdb applied fastp at Q25 and MiXCR to the public reads, then kept only in-frame beta chains. When rows share a CDR3 protein, they turn into one entry using the most common DNA and genes. The V and J calls here are based on TCRdb, not the publication. Counted in this sample were about 130,000 distinct CDR3 sequences; 22% of them appeared once. In total, the top ten clones hold about two thirds of the sample.

The germline V gene (reference sequence) provides CDR1 LNHDA and CDR2 SQIVND. The V end loses 7 bases and the J end loses 3 bases, and a stretch of 15 bases separates them. The CDR3, cysteine through phenylalanine, is 14 amino acids long. The DNA shown is the 42-base CDR3, in frame from base 1. Hyperthyroidism patients were aged 18 to 65 years and newly diagnosed, with disease duration of less than 2 months. The study excluded patients with uncontrolled infections, other autoimmune diseases, pregnancy or lactation. Diagnoses were established on the basis of clinical symptoms, serum thyroxine and TRAb, thyroid ultrasound, and orbital computed tomography. Blood from progressor patients was drawn when they were first diagnosed with hyperthyroidism, before any ophthalmopathy symptoms appeared. Ficoll-Paque density gradient centrifugation was used to isolate PBMCs from about 10 ml of fresh peripheral blood. Patients classed as progressors first received a Graves' hyperthyroidism diagnosis and then went on to develop ophthalmopathy during follow-up. Total RNA was extracted with Trizol reagent, and quality was checked on an Agilent 2100 Bioanalyzer.

The chain joins TRBV19 to TRBJ1-2; the D gene is not confidently resolved. This receptor was obtained from a woman aged 45-65 years with Graves' hyperthyroidism that later progressed to Graves' ophthalmopathy. The sample was blood. The CDR3 in this case is CASTLGGGDYGYTF. The DNA reads as follows: TGTGCCAGTACCCTCGGCGGCGGGGACTATGGCTACACCTTC.